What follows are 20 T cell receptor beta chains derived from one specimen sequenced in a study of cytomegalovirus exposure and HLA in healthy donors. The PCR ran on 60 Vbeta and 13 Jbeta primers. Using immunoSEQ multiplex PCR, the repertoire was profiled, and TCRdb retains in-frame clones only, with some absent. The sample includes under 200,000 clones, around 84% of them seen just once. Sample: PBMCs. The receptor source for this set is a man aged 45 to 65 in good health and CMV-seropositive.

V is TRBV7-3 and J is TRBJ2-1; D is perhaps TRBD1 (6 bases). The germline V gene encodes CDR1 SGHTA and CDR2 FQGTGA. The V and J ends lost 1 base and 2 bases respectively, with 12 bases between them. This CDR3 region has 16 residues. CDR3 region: CASSLNTGPTYNEQFF. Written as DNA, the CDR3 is TGTGCCAGCAGCTTAAACACAGGGCCGACCTACAATGAGCAGTTCTTC. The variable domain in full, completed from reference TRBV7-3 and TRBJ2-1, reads GAGVSQTPSNKVTEKGKYVELRCDPISGHTALYWYRQSLGQGPEFLIYFQGTGAADDSGLPNDRFFAVRPEGSVSTLKIQRTERGDSAVYLCASSLNTGPTYNEQFFGPGTRLTVL.

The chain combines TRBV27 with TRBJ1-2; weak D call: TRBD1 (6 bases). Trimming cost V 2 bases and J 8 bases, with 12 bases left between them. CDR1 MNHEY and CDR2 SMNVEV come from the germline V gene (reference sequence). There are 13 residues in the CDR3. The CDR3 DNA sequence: TGTGCCAGCAGTTTAAAGGCAGGGGACGGCTACACCTTC. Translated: CASSLKAGDGYTF.

CDR3 in amino acids: CASSRRDTYEQYV. CDR3 in DNA: TGTGCCAGCTCACGCCGGGACACCTACGAGCAGTACGTC. The rearrangement joins TRBV18 to TRBJ2-7; D might be TRBD1 (6 bases). The CDR3 sequence is 13 residues long. The V and J ends lost 4 bases and 2 bases respectively, with 9 bases between them. Germline V lookup: CDR1 KGHSH, CDR2 LQKENI.

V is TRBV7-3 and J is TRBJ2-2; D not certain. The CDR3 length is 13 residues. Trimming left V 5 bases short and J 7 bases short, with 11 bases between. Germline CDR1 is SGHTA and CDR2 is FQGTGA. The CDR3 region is CASSPNGVGELFF. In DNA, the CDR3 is TGTGCCAGCAGCCCAAATGGAGTCGGGGAGCTGTTTTTT.

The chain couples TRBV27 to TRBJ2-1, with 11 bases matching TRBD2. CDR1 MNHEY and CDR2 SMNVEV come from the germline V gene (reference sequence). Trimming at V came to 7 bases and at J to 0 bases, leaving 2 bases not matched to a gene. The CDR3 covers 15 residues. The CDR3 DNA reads TGTGCCAGCATCCTAGCGGGGGGCTCCTACAATGAGCAGTTCTTC. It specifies CASILAGGSYNEQFF.

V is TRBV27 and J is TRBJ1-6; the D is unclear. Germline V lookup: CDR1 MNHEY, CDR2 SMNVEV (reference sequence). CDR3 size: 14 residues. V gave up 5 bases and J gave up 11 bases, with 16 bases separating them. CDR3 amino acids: CASSPELGRAPLHF. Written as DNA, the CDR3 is TGTGCCAGCAGTCCAGAGCTGGGGAGGGCACCCCTCCACTTT.

The CDR3: CASSRTGTVGNTIYF. CDR3 DNA sequence: TGTGCCAGCAGCAGGACCGGGACTGTAGGAAACACCATATATTTT. The chain carries TRBV6-5 and TRBJ1-3; D is perhaps TRBD1 (5 bases). V was clipped by 6 bases and J by 4 bases, with 16 bases between them. Germline V lookup: CDR1 MNHEY, CDR2 SVGAGI. The CDR3 consists of 15 residues.

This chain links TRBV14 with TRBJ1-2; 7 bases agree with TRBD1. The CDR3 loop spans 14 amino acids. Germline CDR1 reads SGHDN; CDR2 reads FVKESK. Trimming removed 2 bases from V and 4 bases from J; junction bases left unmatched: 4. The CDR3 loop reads CASSQNRGGYGYTF. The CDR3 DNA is TGTGCCAGCAGCCAAAACAGGGGAGGCTATGGCTACACCTTC.

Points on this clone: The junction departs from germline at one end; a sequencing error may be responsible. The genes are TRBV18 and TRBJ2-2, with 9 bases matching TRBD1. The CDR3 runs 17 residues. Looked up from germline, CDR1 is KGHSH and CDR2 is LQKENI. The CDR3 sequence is CASSPPGTGPTTRELFF. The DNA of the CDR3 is TGTGCCAGCTCACCACCCGGGACAGGGCCCACCACCCGGGAGCTGTTTTTT.

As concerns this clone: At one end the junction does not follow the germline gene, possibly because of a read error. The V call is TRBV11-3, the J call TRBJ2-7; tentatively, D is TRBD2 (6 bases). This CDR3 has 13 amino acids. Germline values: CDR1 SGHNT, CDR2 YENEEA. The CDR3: CASSLGDSDEQYF. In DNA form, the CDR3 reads TGTGCCAGCAGCTTGGGGGACTCCGACGAGCAGTACTTC.

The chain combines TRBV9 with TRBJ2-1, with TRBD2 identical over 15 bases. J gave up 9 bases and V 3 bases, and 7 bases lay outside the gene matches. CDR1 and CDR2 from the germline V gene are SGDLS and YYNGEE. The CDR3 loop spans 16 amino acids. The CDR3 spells CASSAGLAGGQGEQFF. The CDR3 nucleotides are TGTGCCAGCAGCGCTGGACTAGCGGGGGGGCAGGGTGAGCAGTTCTTC.

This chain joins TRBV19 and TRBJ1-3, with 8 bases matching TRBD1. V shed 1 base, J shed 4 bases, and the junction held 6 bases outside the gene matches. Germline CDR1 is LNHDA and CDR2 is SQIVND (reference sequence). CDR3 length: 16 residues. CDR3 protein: CASSIAGQGRGNTIYF. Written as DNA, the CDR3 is TGTGCCAGTAGTATAGCCGGACAGGGTCGAGGAAACACCATATATTTT.

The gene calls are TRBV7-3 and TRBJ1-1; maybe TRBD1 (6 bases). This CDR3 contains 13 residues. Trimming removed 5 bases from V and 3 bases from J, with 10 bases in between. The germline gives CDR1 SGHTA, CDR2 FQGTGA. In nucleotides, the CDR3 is TGTGCCAGCAGCATAAACAGGGACACTGAAGCTTTCTTT. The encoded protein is CASSINRDTEAFF.

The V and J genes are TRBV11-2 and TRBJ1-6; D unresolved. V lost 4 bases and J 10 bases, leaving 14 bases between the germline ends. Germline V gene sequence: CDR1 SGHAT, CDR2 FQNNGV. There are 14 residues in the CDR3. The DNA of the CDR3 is TGTGCCAGCAGCTCGGATCCTTCAGGCTCACCCCTCCACTTT. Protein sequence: CASSSDPSGSPLHF.

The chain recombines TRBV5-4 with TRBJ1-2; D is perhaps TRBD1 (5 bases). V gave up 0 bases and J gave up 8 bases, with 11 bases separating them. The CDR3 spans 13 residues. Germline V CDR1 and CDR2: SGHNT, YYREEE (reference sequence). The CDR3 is CASSLAGAGGYTF. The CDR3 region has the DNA TGTGCCAGCAGCTTGGCCGGGGCGGGGGGCTACACCTTC.

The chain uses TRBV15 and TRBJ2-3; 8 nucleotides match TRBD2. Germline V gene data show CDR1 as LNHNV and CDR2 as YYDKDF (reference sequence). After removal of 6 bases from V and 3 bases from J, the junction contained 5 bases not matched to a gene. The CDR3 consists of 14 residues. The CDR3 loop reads CATSPPSGTDTQYF. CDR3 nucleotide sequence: TGTGCCACCAGTCCGCCTAGCGGGACAGATACGCAGTATTTT. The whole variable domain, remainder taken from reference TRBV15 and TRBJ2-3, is DAMVIQNPRYQVTQFGKPVTLSCSQTLNHNVMYWYQQKSSQAPKLLFHYYDKDFNNEADTPDNFQSRRPNTSFCFLDIRSPGLGDTAMYLCATSPPSGTDTQYFGPGTRLTVL.

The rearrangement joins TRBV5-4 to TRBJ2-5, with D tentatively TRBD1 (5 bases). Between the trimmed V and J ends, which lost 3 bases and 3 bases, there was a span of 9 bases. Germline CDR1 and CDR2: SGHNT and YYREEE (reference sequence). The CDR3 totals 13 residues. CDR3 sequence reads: CASSWTPEETQYF. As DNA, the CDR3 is TGTGCCAGCAGCTGGACACCCGAAGAGACCCAGTACTTC. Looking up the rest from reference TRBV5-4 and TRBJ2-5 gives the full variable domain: ETGVTQSPTHLIKTRGQQVTLRCSSQSGHNTVSWYQQALGQGPQFIFQYYREEENGRGNFPPRFSGLQFPNYSSELNVNALELDDSALYLCASSWTPEETQYFGPGTRLLVL.

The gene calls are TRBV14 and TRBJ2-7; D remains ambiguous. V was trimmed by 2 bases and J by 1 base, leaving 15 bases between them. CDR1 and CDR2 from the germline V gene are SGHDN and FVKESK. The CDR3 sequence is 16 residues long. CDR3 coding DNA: TGTGCCAGCAGCCAACTCCACATGGGCCTATCCTACGAGCAGTACTTC. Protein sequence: CASSQLHMGLSYEQYF.

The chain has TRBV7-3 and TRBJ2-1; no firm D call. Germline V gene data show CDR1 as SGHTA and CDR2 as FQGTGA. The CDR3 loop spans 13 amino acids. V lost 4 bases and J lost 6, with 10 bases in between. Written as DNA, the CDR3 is TGTGCCAGCAGCTCCCCCTACTCCAATGAGCAGTTCTTC. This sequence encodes CASSSPYSNEQFF.

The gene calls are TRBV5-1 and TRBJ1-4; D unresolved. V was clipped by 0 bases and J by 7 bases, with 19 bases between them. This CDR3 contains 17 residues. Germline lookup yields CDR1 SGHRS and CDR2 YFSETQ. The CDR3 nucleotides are TGCGCCAGCAGCTTGGCCCTTGGAGGCGGGATTGGTGAAAAACTGTTTTTT. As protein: CASSLALGGGIGEKLFF. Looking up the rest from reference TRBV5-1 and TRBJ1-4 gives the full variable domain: KAGVTQTPRYLIKTRGQQVTLSCSPISGHRSVSWYQQTPGQGLQFLFEYFSETQRNKGNFPGRFSGRQFSNSRSEMNVSTLELGDSALYLCASSLALGGGIGEKLFFGSGTQLSVL.